This is a list of T cell receptor beta chains from one sample in a study of regulatory T cells in long-lasting Graves disease. TCRdb used MiXCR to reprocess the multiplex PCR reads, holding one entry per CDR3 protein. Here the sample spans about 470,000 distinct CDR3 sequences, roughly 21% being singletons. The material sequenced was peripheral blood mononuclear cells (PBMCs), taken when the disease was refractory, from a patient treated with antithyroid drugs. The source of these receptors is a female donor with Graves disease. Both conserved end residues are part of each CDR3. A D gene is named only where the DNA matches it firmly. For some rows the clone size is stated as once, few or many, or as a class when expanded; others skip it.

CDR3 protein: CASVQTGPNRYTF
CDR3 DNA: TGTGCCAGCGTCCAGACGGGACCGAACCGCTACACCTTC
V gene: TRBV6-1
J gene: TRBJ1-2
D gene: -
clone size: many

CDR3 protein: CASSLAGTDQETQYF
CDR3 DNA: TGTGCCAGCAGCTTAGCGGGGACAGATCAAGAGACCCAGTACTTC
V gene: TRBV13
J gene: TRBJ2-5
D gene: TRBD1
clone size: many

CDR3 protein: CASSSQGPQPQHF
CDR3 DNA: TGTGCCAGTAGTTCTCAGGGGCCTCAGCCCCAGCATTTT
V gene: TRBV19
J gene: TRBJ1-5
D gene: -
clone size: few

CDR3 protein: CASSLPPGQGNSPLHF
CDR3 DNA: TGTGCCAGCAGTTTACCTCCGGGACAGGGCAATTCACCCCTCCACTTT
V gene: TRBV27
J gene: TRBJ1-6
D gene: TRBD1
clone size: few

CDR3 protein: CSVEDLTGSGGYTF
CDR3 DNA: TGCAGCGTTGAAGATCTTACAGGGTCCGGCGGCTACACCTTC
V gene: TRBV29-1
J gene: TRBJ1-2
D gene: -
clone size: -

CDR3 protein: CAGRQGARETQYF
CDR3 DNA: TGTGCCGGCAGGCAGGGGGCGCGGGAGACCCAGTACTTC
V gene: TRBV12-3/TRBV12-4
J gene: TRBJ2-5
D gene: TRBD1
clone size: -

CDR3 protein: CSAITGAMNTEAFF
CDR3 DNA: TGCAGTGCAATAACAGGGGCCATGAACACTGAAGCTTTCTTT
V gene: TRBV20-1
J gene: TRBJ1-1
D gene: TRBD1
clone size: few

CDR3 protein: CASSRPGQGIQPQHF
CDR3 DNA: TGTGCCAGTAGTAGGCCGGGACAGGGTATTCAGCCCCAGCATTTT
V gene: TRBV19
J gene: TRBJ1-5
D gene: TRBD1
clone size: many

CDR3 protein: CASRGRTNTGELFF
CDR3 DNA: TGTGCCAGCAGGGGCAGGACGAACACCGGGGAGCTGTTTTTT
V gene: TRBV28
J gene: TRBJ2-2
D gene: -
clone size: few

CDR3 protein: CASTLTGYGYTF
CDR3 DNA: TGTGCCAGCACCTTGACGGGGTATGGCTACACCTTC
V gene: TRBV12-3/TRBV12-4
J gene: TRBJ1-2
D gene: -
clone size: many

CDR3 protein: CASSLSARGNTEAFF
CDR3 DNA: TGCGCCAGCAGCTTATCGGCCCGCGGGAACACTGAAGCTTTCTTT
V gene: TRBV5-1
J gene: TRBJ1-1
D gene: -
clone size: -

CDR3 protein: CASSEGGGLLADTQYF
CDR3 DNA: TGTGCCAGCAGTGAAGGTGGGGGTTTGTTAGCGGATACGCAGTATTTT
V gene: TRBV2
J gene: TRBJ2-3
D gene: -
clone size: few

CDR3 protein: CASKGLVRDTNYGYTF
CDR3 DNA: TGTGCCAGCAAGGGTCTCGTCAGGGACACCAACTATGGCTACACCTTC
V gene: TRBV2
J gene: TRBJ1-2
D gene: -
clone size: -

CDR3 protein: CASRASGASYEQYF
CDR3 DNA: TGTGCCAGCAGGGCGAGCGGGGCCTCCTACGAGCAGTACTTC
V gene: TRBV28
J gene: TRBJ2-7
D gene: TRBD2
clone size: many

CDR3 protein: CASSIDRGIGGELFF
CDR3 DNA: TGTGCCAGTAGTATAGACAGGGGGATTGGCGGGGAGCTGTTTTTT
V gene: TRBV19
J gene: TRBJ2-2
D gene: TRBD1
clone size: once

CDR3 protein: CASSAALGRSNTGELFF
CDR3 DNA: TGTGCCAGCAGTGCCGCCTTGGGGCGCTCGAACACCGGGGAGCTGTTTTTT
V gene: TRBV28
J gene: TRBJ2-2
D gene: -
clone size: -

CDR3 protein: CASIDFGAEQYF
CDR3 DNA: TGTGCCAGCATTGATTTTGGGGCCGAGCAGTACTTC
V gene: TRBV25-1
J gene: TRBJ2-7
D gene: -
clone size: many

CDR3 protein: CASSVGRAEQYF
CDR3 DNA: TGTGCCAGCAGTGTAGGTCGCGCCGAGCAGTACTTC
V gene: TRBV2
J gene: TRBJ2-7
D gene: -
clone size: many

CDR3 protein: CASSLMGSKNIQYF
CDR3 DNA: TGTGCCAGCAGTTTGATGGGGTCCAAAAACATTCAGTACTTC
V gene: TRBV28
J gene: TRBJ2-4
D gene: -
clone size: many

CDR3 protein: CASSLFPGQGAAYEQYF
CDR3 DNA: TGTGCCAGCAGTTTATTCCCGGGACAGGGGGCCGCCTACGAGCAGTACTTC
V gene: TRBV27
J gene: TRBJ2-7
D gene: TRBD1
clone size: few

CDR3 protein: CASSWRGDPQETQYF
CDR3 DNA: TGTGCCAGCAGTTGGCGGGGGGACCCACAAGAGACCCAGTACTTC
V gene: TRBV28
J gene: TRBJ2-5
D gene: TRBD2
clone size: many

CDR3 protein: CASSMGLGELFF
CDR3 DNA: TGTGCCAGCAGCATGGGACTGGGGGAGCTGTTTTTT
V gene: TRBV13
J gene: TRBJ2-2
D gene: -
clone size: -

CDR3 protein: CASSRRVGNYGYTF
CDR3 DNA: TGTGCCAGTAGTAGAAGGGTCGGTAACTATGGCTACACCTTC
V gene: TRBV19
J gene: TRBJ1-2
D gene: -
clone size: -

CDR3 protein: CASSFGTDTQYF
CDR3 DNA: TGTGCCAGCAGCTTTGGGACAGATACGCAGTATTTT
V gene: TRBV11-2
J gene: TRBJ2-3
D gene: -
clone size: -

CDR3 protein: CASTPAGAVGVAFF
CDR3 DNA: TGTGCCAGCACCCCGGCGGGGGCCGTGGGGGTGGCTTTCTTT
V gene: TRBV7-6
J gene: TRBJ1-1
D gene: -
clone size: -

CDR3 protein: CSARGLAGDEETQYF
CDR3 DNA: TGCAGTGCTAGGGGACTAGCGGGAGATGAGGAGACCCAGTACTTC
V gene: TRBV20-1
J gene: TRBJ2-5
D gene: TRBD2
clone size: few

CDR3 protein: CASSLTWEISEQYF
CDR3 DNA: TGTGCCAGCAGCTTAACATGGGAGATAAGCGAGCAGTACTTC
V gene: TRBV7-9
J gene: TRBJ2-7
D gene: -
clone size: -

CDR3 protein: CASSLVGNHQETQYF
CDR3 DNA: TGTGCCAGCAGCTTAGTAGGGAACCACCAAGAGACCCAGTACTTC
V gene: TRBV7-9
J gene: TRBJ2-5
D gene: -
clone size: -

CDR3 protein: CASISRRRGNEQFF
CDR3 DNA: TGTGCCAGCATTTCAAGGAGGCGCGGCAATGAGCAGTTCTTC
V gene: TRBV28
J gene: TRBJ2-1
D gene: -
clone size: -

CDR3 protein: CSARDPAENGYTF
CDR3 DNA: TGCAGTGCTAGAGACCCTGCGGAGAATGGCTACACCTTC
V gene: TRBV20-1
J gene: TRBJ1-2
D gene: -
clone size: -

CDR3 protein: CASRATGTPPGELFF
CDR3 DNA: TGCGCCAGCAGGGCTACAGGGACGCCCCCGGGGGAGCTGTTTTTT
V gene: TRBV5-1
J gene: TRBJ2-2
D gene: -
clone size: -

CDR3 protein: CASSPKRVFSNQPQHF
CDR3 DNA: TGTGCCAGCAGCCCAAAGAGGGTTTTTAGCAATCAGCCCCAGCATTTT
V gene: TRBV7-2
J gene: TRBJ1-5
D gene: -
clone size: -

CDR3 protein: CASSFADRDTQYF
CDR3 DNA: TGTGCCAGCAGTTTTGCAGATCGAGATACGCAGTATTTT
V gene: TRBV12-3/TRBV12-4
J gene: TRBJ2-3
D gene: -
clone size: -

CDR3 protein: CASKGDPRATNEKLFF
CDR3 DNA: TGTGCCAGCAAGGGGGATCCAAGGGCAACTAATGAAAAACTGTTTTTT
V gene: TRBV27
J gene: TRBJ1-4
D gene: -
clone size: -

CDR3 protein: CAAAGGNTEAFF
CDR3 DNA: TGTGCCGCCGCGGGGGGGAACACTGAAGCTTTCTTT
V gene: TRBV6-2/TRBV6-3
J gene: TRBJ1-1
D gene: -
clone size: many

CDR3 protein: CASSLDREASDF
CDR3 DNA: TGTGCCAGCAGCTTAGACAGGGAGGCATCTGACTTC
V gene: TRBV7-9
J gene: TRBJ2-7
D gene: -
clone size: few

CDR3 protein: CASISGTEASGANVLTF
CDR3 DNA: TGTGCCAGCATCTCCGGGACAGAAGCCTCTGGGGCCAACGTCCTGACTTTC
V gene: TRBV28
J gene: TRBJ2-6
D gene: TRBD1
clone size: -

CDR3 protein: CASSEEGLLAKNIQYF
CDR3 DNA: TGTGCCAGCAGTGAAGAGGGGCTTCTAGCCAAAAACATTCAGTACTTC
V gene: TRBV6-1
J gene: TRBJ2-4
D gene: -
clone size: many

CDR3 protein: CASSSPLSETQYF
CDR3 DNA: TGTGCCAGCAGCTCGCCCCTTTCCGAGACCCAGTACTTC
V gene: TRBV7-9
J gene: TRBJ2-5
D gene: -
clone size: -

CDR3 protein: CASSSSGPPSFNTDTQYF
CDR3 DNA: TGTGCCAGCAGTTCATCGGGGCCCCCATCCTTTAACACAGATACGCAGTATTTT
V gene: TRBV27
J gene: TRBJ2-3
D gene: -
clone size: -